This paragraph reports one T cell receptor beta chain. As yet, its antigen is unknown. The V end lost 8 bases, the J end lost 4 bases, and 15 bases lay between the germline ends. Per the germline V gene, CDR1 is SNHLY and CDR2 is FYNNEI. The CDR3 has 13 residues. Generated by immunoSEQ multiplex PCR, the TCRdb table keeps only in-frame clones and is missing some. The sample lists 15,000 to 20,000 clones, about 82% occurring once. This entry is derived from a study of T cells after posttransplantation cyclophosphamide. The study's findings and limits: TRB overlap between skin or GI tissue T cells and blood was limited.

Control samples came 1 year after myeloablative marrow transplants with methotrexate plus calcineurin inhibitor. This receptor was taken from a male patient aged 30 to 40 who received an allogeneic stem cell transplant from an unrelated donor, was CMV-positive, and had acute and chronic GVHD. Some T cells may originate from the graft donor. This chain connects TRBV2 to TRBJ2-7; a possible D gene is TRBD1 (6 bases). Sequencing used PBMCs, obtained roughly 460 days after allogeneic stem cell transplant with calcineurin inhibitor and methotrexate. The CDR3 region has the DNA TGTGCCAGCGGATCCGGGACAAGTTACGAGCAGTACTTC. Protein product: CASGSGTSYEQYF.